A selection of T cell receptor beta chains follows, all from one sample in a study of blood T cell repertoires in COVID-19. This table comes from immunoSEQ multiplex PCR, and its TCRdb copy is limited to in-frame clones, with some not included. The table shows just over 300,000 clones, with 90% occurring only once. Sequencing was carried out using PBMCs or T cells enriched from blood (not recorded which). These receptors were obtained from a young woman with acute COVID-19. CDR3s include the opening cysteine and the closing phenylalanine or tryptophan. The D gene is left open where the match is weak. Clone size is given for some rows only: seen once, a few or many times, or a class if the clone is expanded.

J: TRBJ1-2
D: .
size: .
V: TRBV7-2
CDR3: CASSLASDGHGYTF
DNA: TGTGCCAGCAGCTTAGCCTCAGATGGGCATGGCTACACCTTC

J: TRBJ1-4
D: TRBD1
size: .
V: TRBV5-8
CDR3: CASSFRTGDLNEKLFF
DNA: TGTGCCAGCAGCTTCCGGACAGGGGACCTTAATGAAAAACTGTTTTTT

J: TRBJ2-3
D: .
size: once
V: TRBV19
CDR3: CASSGGTTDTQYF
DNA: TGTGCCAGTAGTGGCGGGACGACAGATACGCAGTATTTT

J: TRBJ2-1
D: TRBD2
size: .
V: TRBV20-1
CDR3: CSATMGTTEFF
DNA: TGCAGTGCTACCATGGGGACTACCGAGTTCTTC

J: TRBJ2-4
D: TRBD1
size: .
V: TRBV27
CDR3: CASSLIPGTDFQYF
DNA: TGTGCCAGCAGTTTGATCCCCGGGACAGATTTTCAGTACTTC

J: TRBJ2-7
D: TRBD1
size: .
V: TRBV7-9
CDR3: CASSTHRDRYSEQYF
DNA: TGTGCCAGCAGCACCCACCGGGACAGGTATTCCGAGCAGTACTTC

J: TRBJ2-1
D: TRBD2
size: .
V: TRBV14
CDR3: CASSPLIAGDLFF
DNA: TGTGCCAGCAGTCCCCTTATAGCGGGAGACCTGTTCTTC

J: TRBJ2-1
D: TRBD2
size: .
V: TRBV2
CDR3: CASSEVQRGSYNEQFF
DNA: TGTGCCAGCAGTGAAGTTCAGCGGGGGTCCTACAATGAGCAGTTCTTC

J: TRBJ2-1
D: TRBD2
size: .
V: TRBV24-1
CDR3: CATSGVAGVNEQFF
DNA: TGTGCCACCAGTGGTGTAGCGGGAGTGAATGAGCAGTTCTTC

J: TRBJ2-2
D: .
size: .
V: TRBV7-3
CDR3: CASSLSGANTGELFF
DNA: TGTGCCAGCAGCTTATCCGGGGCGAACACCGGGGAGCTGTTTTTT

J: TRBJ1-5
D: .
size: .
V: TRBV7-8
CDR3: CASSKGRGSGNQPQHF
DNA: TGTGCCAGCAGCAAAGGTCGGGGATCGGGCAATCAGCCCCAGCATTTT

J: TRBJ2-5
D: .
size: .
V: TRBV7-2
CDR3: CASSLEFVLGTQYF
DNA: TGTGCCAGCAGCTTAGAATTCGTACTCGGGACCCAGTACTTC

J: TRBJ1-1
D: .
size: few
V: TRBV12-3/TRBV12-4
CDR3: CASRDTGNTEAFF
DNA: TGTGCCAGCAGGGATACGGGGAACACTGAAGCTTTCTTT

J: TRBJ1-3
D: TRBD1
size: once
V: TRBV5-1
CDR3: CASSFGQGRNTIYF
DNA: TGCGCCAGCAGCTTCGGACAGGGGCGAAACACCATATATTTT

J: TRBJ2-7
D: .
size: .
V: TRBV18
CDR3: CASSVPSGAEQYF
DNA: TGTGCCAGCTCCGTACCTTCAGGGGCCGAGCAGTACTTC

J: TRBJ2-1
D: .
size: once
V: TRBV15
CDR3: CATRGWGGLSNEQFF
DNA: TGTGCCACCAGGGGCTGGGGCGGATTGTCCAATGAGCAGTTCTTC

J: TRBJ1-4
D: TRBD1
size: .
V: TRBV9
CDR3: CASSARGQGTNEKLFF
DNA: TGTGCCAGCAGCGCCAGGGGGCAGGGGACTAATGAAAAACTGTTTTTT

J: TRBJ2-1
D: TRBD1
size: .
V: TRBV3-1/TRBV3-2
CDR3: CASSQDRAGLNEQFF
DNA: TGTGCCAGCAGCCAGGACAGGGCTGGGTTGAATGAGCAGTTCTTC

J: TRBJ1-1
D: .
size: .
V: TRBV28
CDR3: CASRRQGNTEAFF
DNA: TGTGCCAGCAGGAGGCAGGGGAACACTGAAGCTTTCTTT

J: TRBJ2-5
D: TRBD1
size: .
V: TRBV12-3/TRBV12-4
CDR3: CASRRDRGETQYF
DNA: TGTGCCAGCAGAAGGGACAGGGGGGAGACCCAGTACTTC

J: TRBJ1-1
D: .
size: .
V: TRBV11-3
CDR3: CASSLAGVTREAFF
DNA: TGTGCCAGCAGCTTAGCGGGGGTCACGCGTGAAGCTTTCTTT

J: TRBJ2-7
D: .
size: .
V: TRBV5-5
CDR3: CASSVMLGSRTPYEQYF
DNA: TGTGCCAGCTCCGTGATGTTGGGTAGCCGAACACCCTACGAGCAGTACTTC

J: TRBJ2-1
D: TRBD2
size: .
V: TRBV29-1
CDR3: CSVGTSGSYRGEQFF
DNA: TGCAGCGTTGGGACTAGCGGAAGTTACAGGGGGGAGCAGTTCTTC

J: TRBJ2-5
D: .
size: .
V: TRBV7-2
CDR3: CASSPREQTQYF
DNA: TGTGCCAGCAGCCCGAGGGAGCAGACCCAGTACTTC

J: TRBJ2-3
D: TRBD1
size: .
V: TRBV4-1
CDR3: CASSHGVDRVYDTQYF
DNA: TGCGCCAGCAGCCATGGCGTGGACAGGGTGTATGATACGCAGTATTTT

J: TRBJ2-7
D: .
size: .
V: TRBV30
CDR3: CAWSGTGKDEQYF
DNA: TGTGCCTGGAGTGGCACGGGGAAGGACGAGCAGTACTTC

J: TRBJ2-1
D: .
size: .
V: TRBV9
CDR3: CASSRRDNEQFF
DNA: TGTGCCAGCAGCCGGAGAGACAATGAGCAGTTCTTC

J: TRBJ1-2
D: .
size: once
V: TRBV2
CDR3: CASSGSGAEDTF
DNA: TGTGCCAGCTCAGGGAGCGGGGCAGAAGACACCTTC

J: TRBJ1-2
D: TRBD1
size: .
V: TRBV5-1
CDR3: CASSLSPQGAGGYTF
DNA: TGCGCCAGCAGCTTGTCCCCACAGGGGGCTGGGGGCTACACCTTC